This T cell receptor (beta chain) stems from a study of blood T cell repertoires in COVID-19. Study details: COVID-19 samples, acute and convalescent, were from the United States, Italy and Spain. The cDNA or gDNA used as material had been derived from T cells, B-cell-depleted T cells, or PBMCs.

The CDR3 runs to 15 residues. The junction had 2 bases not matched to a gene; V was cut back by 2 bases and J by 4 bases. Germline V gene data show CDR1 as KGHSH and CDR2 as LQKENI. Authors' processing steps: How many nucleated cells were present was estimated from reference gene primer amplification. TCRdb keeps only in-frame clones here, not all; method: immunoSEQ multiplex PCR. The V and J calls and the clone size are those of that table, but D and trimming were determined from the DNA. The profile shows more than 40,000 clones, approximately 85% of them singletons. Source material: peripheral blood. The J gene is TRBJ2-3, the V gene TRBV18, with 11 bases identical to TRBD2. This TCR derives from a human donor with acute or convalescent COVID-19. The donor label of this sample is uncertain. DNA for the CDR3: TGTGCCAGCTCACCAAGGACTAGCGGGCCAGATACGCAGTATTTT. Its protein product is CASSPRTSGPDTQYF.